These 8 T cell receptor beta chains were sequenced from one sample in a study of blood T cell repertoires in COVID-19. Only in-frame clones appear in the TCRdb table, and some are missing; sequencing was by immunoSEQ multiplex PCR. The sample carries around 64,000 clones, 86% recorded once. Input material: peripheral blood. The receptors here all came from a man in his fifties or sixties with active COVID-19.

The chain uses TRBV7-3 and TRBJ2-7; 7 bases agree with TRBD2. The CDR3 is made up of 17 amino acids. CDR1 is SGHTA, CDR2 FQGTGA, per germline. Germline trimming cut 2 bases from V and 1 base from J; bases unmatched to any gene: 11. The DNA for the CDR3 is TGTGCCAGCAGCTTACCCCCCGGGGGGTTGAGGTCCTACGAGCAGTACTTC. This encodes CASSLPPGGLRSYEQYF. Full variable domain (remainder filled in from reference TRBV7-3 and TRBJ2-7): GAGVSQTPSNKVTEKGKYVELRCDPISGHTALYWYRQSLGQGPEFLIYFQGTGAADDSGLPNDRFFAVRPEGSVSTLKIQRTERGDSAVYLCASSLPPGGLRSYEQYFGPGTRLTVT.

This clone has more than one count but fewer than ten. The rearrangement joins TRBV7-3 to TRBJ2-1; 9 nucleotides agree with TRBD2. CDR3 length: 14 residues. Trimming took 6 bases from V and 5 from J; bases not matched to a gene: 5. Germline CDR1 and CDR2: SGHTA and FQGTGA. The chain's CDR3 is CASSIAGENNEQFF. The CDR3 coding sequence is TGTGCCAGCAGTATAGCGGGGGAAAACAATGAGCAGTTCTTC.

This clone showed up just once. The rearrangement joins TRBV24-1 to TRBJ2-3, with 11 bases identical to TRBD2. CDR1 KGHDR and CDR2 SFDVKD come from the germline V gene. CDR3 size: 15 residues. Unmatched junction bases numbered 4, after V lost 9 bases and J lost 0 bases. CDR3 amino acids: CATGRTSGSTDTQYF. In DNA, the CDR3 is TGTGCCACCGGGAGGACTAGCGGGAGCACAGATACGCAGTATTTT.

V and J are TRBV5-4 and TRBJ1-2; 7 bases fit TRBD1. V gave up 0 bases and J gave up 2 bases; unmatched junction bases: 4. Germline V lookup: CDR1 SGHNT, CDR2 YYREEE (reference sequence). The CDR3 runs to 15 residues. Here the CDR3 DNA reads TGTGCCAGCAGCTTGGCCACAGGGGCCAACTATGGCTACACCTTC. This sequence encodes CASSLATGANYGYTF.

CDR3 bases: TGTGCCATCAGTCCTTCCCAAGAGACCCAGTACTTC. It encodes CAISPSQETQYF. V and J are TRBV10-3 and TRBJ2-5; D gene unclear. V was pared by 5 bases and J by 1 base, with 5 bases between. The CDR3 sequence is 12 residues long. CDR1 and CDR2 (germline): ENHRY, SYGVKD.

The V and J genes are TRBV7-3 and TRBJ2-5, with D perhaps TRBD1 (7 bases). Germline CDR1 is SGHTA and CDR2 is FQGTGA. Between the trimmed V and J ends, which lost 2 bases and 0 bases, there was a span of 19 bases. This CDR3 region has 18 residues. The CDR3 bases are TGTGCCAGCAGCTTACCCCGGGACCCAGGGGGGTACCAAGAGACCCAGTACTTC. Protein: CASSLPRDPGGYQETQYF.

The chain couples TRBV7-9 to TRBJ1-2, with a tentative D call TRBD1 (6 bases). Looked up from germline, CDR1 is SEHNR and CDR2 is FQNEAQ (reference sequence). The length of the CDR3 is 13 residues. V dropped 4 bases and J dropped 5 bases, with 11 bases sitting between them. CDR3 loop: CASSSDSVYGYTF. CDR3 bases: TGTGCCAGCAGCTCGGACAGTGTTTATGGCTACACCTTC.

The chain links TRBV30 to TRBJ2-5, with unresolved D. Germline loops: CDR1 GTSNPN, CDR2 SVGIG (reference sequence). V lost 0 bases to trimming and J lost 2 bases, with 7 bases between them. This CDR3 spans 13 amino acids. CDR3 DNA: TGTGCCTGGAGTGTACTTCGGCAAGAGACCCAGTACTTC. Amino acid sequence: CAWSVLRQETQYF.